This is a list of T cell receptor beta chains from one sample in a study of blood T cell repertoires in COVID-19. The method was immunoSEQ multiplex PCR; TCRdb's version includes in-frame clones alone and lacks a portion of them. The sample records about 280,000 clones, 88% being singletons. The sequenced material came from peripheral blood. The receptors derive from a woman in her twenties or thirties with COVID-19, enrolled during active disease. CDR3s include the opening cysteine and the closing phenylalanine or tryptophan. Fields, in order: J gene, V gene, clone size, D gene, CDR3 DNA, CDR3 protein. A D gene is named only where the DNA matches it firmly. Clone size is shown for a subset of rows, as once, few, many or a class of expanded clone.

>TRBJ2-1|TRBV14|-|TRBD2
TGTGCCAGCAGCTCTACCTCTAGCGGCCCGGTGGGTGAGCAGTTCTTC
CASSSTSSGPVGEQFF
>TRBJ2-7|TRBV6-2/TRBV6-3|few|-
TGTGCCAGCAGTTACTCGCGGGTGATCTACGAGCAGTACTTC
CASSYSRVIYEQYF
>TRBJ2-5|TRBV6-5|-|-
TGTGCCAGCGGGGCGGAGCAAGAGACCCAGTACTTC
CASGAEQETQYF
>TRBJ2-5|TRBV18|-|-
TGTGCCAGCTCACCTGCGGGGTCTGAAGAGACCCAGTACTTC
CASSPAGSEETQYF
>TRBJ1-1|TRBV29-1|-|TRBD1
TGCAGCGCCACTCAGGGGGACACTGAAGCTTTCTTT
CSATQGDTEAFF
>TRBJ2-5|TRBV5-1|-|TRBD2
TGCGCCAGCAGCTTGGACCCGCGGGGGAGGGAGACCCAGTACTTC
CASSLDPRGRETQYF
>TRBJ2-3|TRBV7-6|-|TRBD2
TGTGCCAGCAGCTTTCTAGCGGGAGTGGCAGATACGCAGTATTTT
CASSFLAGVADTQYF
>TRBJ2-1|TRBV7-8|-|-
TGTGCCAGCAGCTTAGGGAGTCGGGGGAGCTCCTACAATGAGCAGTTCTTC
CASSLGSRGSSYNEQFF
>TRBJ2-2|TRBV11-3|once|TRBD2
TGTGCCAGCAGCTTCGCTAGCGGGGTTACGGGCGGGGAGCTGTTTTTT
CASSFASGVTGGELFF
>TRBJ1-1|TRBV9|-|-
TGTGCCAGCAGCGTAGGGCCAGGGGAGAGTGAAGCTTTCTTT
CASSVGPGESEAFF
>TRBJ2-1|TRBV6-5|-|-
TGTGCCAGCAGGCCGACGAAAGAGACTTACAATGAGCAGTTCTTC
CASRPTKETYNEQFF
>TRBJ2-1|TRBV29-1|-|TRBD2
TGCAGCGTTCTGACTAGCGGGGGGTACAATGAGCAGTTCTTC
CSVLTSGGYNEQFF
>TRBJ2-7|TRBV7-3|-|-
TGTGCCAGCAGCTTAAATAGTGGTTACGAGCAGTACTTC
CASSLNSGYEQYF
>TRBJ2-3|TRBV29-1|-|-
TGCAGCACAAGCACAGATACGCAGTATTTT
CSTSTDTQYF
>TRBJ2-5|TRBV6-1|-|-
TGTGCCAGCAGTGACGAGGTGACCCAGTACTTC
CASSDEVTQYF
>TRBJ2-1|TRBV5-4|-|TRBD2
TGTGCCAGCAGCCATAGCGGGAGGGACAATGAGCAGTTCTTC
CASSHSGRDNEQFF
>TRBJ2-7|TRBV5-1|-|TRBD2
TGCGCCAGCAGCTTGTCCCCCGCCAGCGGGACCCCCCACGAGCAGTACTTC
CASSLSPASGTPHEQYF
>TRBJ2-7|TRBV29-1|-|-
TGCAGCGTTTCTGCGGAGCCGGCCACCTACGAGCAGTACTTC
CSVSAEPATYEQYF
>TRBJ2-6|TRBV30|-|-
TGTGCCTGGAGTTTAGGACAATCTGGGGCCAACGTCCTGACTTTC
CAWSLGQSGANVLTF
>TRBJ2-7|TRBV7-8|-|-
TGTGCCAGCAGCACACAAAGTACCTCCTACGAGCAGTACTTC
CASSTQSTSYEQYF
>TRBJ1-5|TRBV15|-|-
TGTGCCACCAGCAGAGGTGGCAATAGCAATCAGCCCCAGCATTTT
CATSRGGNSNQPQHF
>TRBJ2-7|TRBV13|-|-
TGTGCCAGCAGCTTAGGACCCAGGGCCCCCGGCGAGCAGTACTTC
CASSLGPRAPGEQYF
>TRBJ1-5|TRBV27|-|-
TGTGCCAGCAGTTACAGGTTAAATCAGCCCCAGCATTTT
CASSYRLNQPQHF
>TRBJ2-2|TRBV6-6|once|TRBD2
TGTGCCAGCAGCCGGACTAGCGGGAGTACCGGGGAGCTGTTTTTT
CASSRTSGSTGELFF
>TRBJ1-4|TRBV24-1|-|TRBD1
TGTGCCACCAGTGCGGGACAGAGGAATGAAAAACTGTTTTTT
CATSAGQRNEKLFF
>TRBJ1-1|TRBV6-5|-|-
TGTGCCAGCAGTACAGAAATGAACACTGAAGCTTTCTTT
CASSTEMNTEAFF
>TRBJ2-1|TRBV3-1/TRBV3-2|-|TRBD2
TGTGCCAGCAGCCAAGATACGGGACTAGCGGGATACAATGAGCAGTTCTTC
CASSQDTGLAGYNEQFF
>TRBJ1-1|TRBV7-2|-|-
TGTGCCAGCAGCCCTAGGGCGGACATTTTCACTGAAGCTTTCTTT
CASSPRADIFTEAFF
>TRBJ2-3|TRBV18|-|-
TGTGCCAGCTCACCCGGGCTCCCGAGGGCCACAGATACGCAGTATTTT
CASSPGLPRATDTQYF
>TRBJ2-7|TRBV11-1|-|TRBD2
TGTGCCAGCAGCTTTGGGGTTAGCGGGTCCTACGAGCAGTACTTC
CASSFGVSGSYEQYF
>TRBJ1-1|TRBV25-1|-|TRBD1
TGTGCCAGCTCCACAGGGGGAATGACTGAAGCTTTCTTT
CASSTGGMTEAFF